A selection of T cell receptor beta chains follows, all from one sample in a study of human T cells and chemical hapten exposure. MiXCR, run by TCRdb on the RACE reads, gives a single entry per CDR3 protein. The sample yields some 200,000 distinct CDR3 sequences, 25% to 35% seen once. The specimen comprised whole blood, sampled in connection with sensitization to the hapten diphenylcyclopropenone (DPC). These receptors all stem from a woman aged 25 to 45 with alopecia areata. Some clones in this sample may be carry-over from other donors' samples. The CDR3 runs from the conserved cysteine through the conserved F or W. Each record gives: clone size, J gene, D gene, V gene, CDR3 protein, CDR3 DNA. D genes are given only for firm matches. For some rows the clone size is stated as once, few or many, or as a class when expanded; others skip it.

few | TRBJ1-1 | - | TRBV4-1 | CASSHLGGEAFF | TGCGCCAGCAGCCACCTGGGAGGTGAAGCTTTCTTT
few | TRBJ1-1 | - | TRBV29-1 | CSVWTGNTEAFF | TGCAGCGTTTGGACGGGGAACACTGAAGCTTTCTTT
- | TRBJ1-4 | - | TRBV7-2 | CASNRGGDEKLFF | TGTGCCAGCAATAGGGGCGGAGATGAAAAACTGTTTTTT
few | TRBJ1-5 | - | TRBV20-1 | CSAPARSRNQPQHF | TGCAGTGCTCCCGCCAGGTCTCGCAATCAGCCCCAGCATTTT
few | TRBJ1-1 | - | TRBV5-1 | CASSLDGAQEAFF | TGCGCCAGCAGCTTGGATGGCGCCCAAGAAGCTTTCTTT
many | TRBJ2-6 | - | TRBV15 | CATSRYGIRTSGANVLTF | TGTGCCACCAGCAGATACGGGATACGGACCTCTGGGGCCAACGTCCTGACTTTC
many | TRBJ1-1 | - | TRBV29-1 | CSVVLIGRLTSTEAFF | TGCAGCGTTGTTCTCATTGGGCGCCTAACTTCCACTGAAGCTTTCTTT
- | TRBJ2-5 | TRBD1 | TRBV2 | CASTRDRETQYF | TGTGCCAGCACCCGGGACAGGGAGACCCAGTACTTC
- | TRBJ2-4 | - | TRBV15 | CATSRDKGSFGDIQYF | TGTGCCACCAGCAGAGATAAGGGGTCCTTTGGGGACATTCAGTACTTC
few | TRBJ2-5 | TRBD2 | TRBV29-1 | CSVTPGGQTQYF | TGCAGCGTTACTCCGGGAGGGCAGACCCAGTACTTC
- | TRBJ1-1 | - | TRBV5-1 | CASSLAVKGTEAFF | TGCGCCAGCAGCTTGGCGGTAAAGGGCACTGAAGCTTTCTTT
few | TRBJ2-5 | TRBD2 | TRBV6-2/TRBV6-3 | CASSPGLAGFQETQYF | TGTGCCAGCAGTCCGGGACTAGCGGGTTTCCAAGAGACCCAGTACTTC
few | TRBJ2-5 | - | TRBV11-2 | CASSLAGASPETQYF | TGTGCCAGCAGCTTAGCGGGAGCCTCCCCAGAGACCCAGTACTTC
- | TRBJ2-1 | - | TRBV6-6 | CASSYRGNEQFF | TGTGCCAGCAGTTACAGGGGCAATGAGCAGTTCTTC
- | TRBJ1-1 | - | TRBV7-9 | CASRTGHLNTEAFF | TGTGCCAGCAGAACTGGACATCTAAACACTGAAGCTTTCTTT
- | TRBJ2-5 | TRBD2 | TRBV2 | CASKHGGTAGTQYF | TGTGCCAGCAAGCACGGGGGGACCGCAGGGACCCAGTACTTC
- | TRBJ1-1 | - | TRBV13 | CASSRGRPNTEAFF | TGTGCCAGCAGCCGGGGACGGCCGAACACTGAAGCTTTCTTT
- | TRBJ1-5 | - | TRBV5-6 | CASSFSGGGQPQHF | TGTGCCAGCAGCTTTTCCGGGGGAGGGCAGCCCCAGCATTTT
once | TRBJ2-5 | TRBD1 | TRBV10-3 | CAIRQAGTGGAETQYF | TGTGCCATCAGACAAGCCGGGACAGGGGGGGCAGAGACCCAGTACTTC
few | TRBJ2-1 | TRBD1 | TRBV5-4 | CATIRQGARNEQFF | TGTGCCACCATTAGACAGGGTGCACGAAATGAGCAGTTCTTC
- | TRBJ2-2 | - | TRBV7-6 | CASSLAFNTGELFF | TGTGCCAGCAGCTTAGCTTTTAACACCGGGGAGCTGTTTTTT
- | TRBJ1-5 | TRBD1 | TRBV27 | CASRPGAGGFQPQHF | TGTGCCAGCAGACCTGGGGCAGGGGGCTTTCAGCCCCAGCATTTT
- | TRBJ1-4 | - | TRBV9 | CASSVGGATNEKLFF | TGTGCCAGCAGCGTGGGGGGGGCAACTAATGAAAAACTGTTTTTT
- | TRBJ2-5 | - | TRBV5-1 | CASSRDGEETQYF | TGCGCCAGCAGCCGGGACGGCGAAGAGACCCAGTACTTC
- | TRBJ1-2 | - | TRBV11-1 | CASSLTGDYGYTF | TGTGCCAGCAGTTTGACGGGGGACTATGGCTACACCTTC
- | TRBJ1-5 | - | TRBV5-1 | CASSSGTQDQPQHF | TGCGCCAGCAGCTCCGGGACTCAAGATCAGCCCCAGCATTTT
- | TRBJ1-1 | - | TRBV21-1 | CASSKAYGGRKNTEAFF | TGTGCCAGCAGCAAAGCGTACGGGGGGCGGAAGAACACTGAAGCTTTCTTT
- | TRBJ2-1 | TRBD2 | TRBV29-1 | CSVVLAGTEQFF | TGCAGCGTTGTACTAGCGGGAACCGAGCAGTTCTTC
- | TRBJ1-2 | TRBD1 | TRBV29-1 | CSAGQGHYTF | TGCAGCGCCGGACAGGGTCACTACACCTTC
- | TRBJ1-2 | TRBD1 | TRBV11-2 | CASSRGEQGARGYTF | TGTGCCAGCAGCCGGGGCGAACAGGGGGCTAGGGGCTACACCTTC
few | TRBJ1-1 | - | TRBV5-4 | CASRLRATAEAFF | TGTGCCAGCAGACTCAGGGCGACGGCTGAAGCTTTCTTT
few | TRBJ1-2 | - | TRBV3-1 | CASSQVRQVGGYTF | TGTGCCAGCAGCCAAGTCCGACAGGTCGGTGGCTACACCTTC
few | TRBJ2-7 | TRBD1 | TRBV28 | CASSPTGQEPYEQYF | TGTGCCAGCAGCCCGACCGGACAGGAACCCTACGAGCAGTACTTC
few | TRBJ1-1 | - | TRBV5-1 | CASSPRTDSGTEAFF | TGCGCCAGCAGCCCTCGGACCGATTCAGGCACTGAAGCTTTCTTT
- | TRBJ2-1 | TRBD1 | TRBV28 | CASSPGQVSYNEQFF | TGTGCCAGCAGTCCCGGACAGGTCTCCTACAATGAGCAGTTCTTC
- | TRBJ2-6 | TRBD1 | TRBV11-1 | CASSTGQASSGANVLTF | TGTGCCAGCAGCACCGGACAGGCGAGCTCTGGGGCCAACGTCCTGACTTTC
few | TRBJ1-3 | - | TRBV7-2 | CASSLIVSGRSGNTIYF | TGTGCCAGCAGCCTGATAGTGTCAGGCCGCTCTGGAAACACCATATATTTT
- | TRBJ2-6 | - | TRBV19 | CASSISLSGANVLTF | TGTGCCAGTAGTATAAGCCTCTCTGGGGCCAACGTCCTGACTTTC
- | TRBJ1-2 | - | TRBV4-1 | CASSQGTAGSYGYTF | TGCGCCAGCAGCCAAGGGACAGCCGGCAGCTATGGCTACACCTTC
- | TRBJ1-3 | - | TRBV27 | CASSGGGHSGNTIYF | TGTGCCAGCAGTGGAGGGGGACACTCTGGAAACACCATATATTTT